Below, 20 T cell receptor beta chains from the same sample are listed, as sequenced in a study of shared clonotypes between healthy human individuals. Clones were read by immunoSEQ multiplex PCR, and TCRdb kept only the in-frame ones, dropping some. The sample contains under 300,000 clones, 60% to 70% of which appear only once. Sequences were obtained from memory CD4+ T cells sorted from blood. Subset given: CD45RA-negative fraction. These receptors were obtained from a man aged 25-45 years in good health.

This chain links TRBV1 with TRBJ2-3; whether TRBD2, the table's D call, matches the DNA was not checked. TRBV1 is marked as a pseudogene. The CDR3 is made up of 16 amino acids. CDR3 loop: CTSSLRGGARTDTQYF. In DNA form, the CDR3 reads TGCACCAGCAGCCTCCGAGGGGGGGCGCGCACAGATACGCAGTATTTT.

The CDR3 bases are TGTGCCAGCAGCTTCCGGGACAGGGGTCACGAGCAGTACTTC. The encoded protein is CASSFRDRGHEQYF. The chain employs TRBV5-6 and TRBJ2-7; 10 bases fit TRBD1. Germline values: CDR1 SGHDT, CDR2 YYEEEE. This CDR3 has 14 residues. The trim removed 2 bases at V and 5 bases at J, leaving 4 bases unmatched.

The chain employs TRBV5-1 and TRBJ2-7; 11 bases align to TRBD1. Per germline, CDR1 SGHRS and CDR2 YFSETQ. V lost 4 bases, J lost 2 bases, and 2 bases stayed unmatched. The CDR3 is 14 amino acids. The CDR3 loop reads CASSRGQGAYEQYF. CDR3 DNA: TGCGCCAGCAGCCGGGGACAGGGGGCCTACGAGCAGTACTTC.

The chain employs TRBV5-1 and TRBJ2-1; TRBD2 agrees at 9 bases. With 5 bases clipped from V and 5 bases from J, the junction kept 2 bases outside the gene matches. Germline CDR1 SGHRS, CDR2 YFSETQ. The CDR3 contains 13 residues. Here the CDR3 reads CASRTSGNNEQFF. CDR3 DNA sequence: TGCGCCAGCAGGACTAGCGGAAACAATGAGCAGTTCTTC. The full variable domain, rest sourced from reference TRBV5-1 and TRBJ2-1, is KAGVTQTPRYLIKTRGQQVTLSCSPISGHRSVSWYQQTPGQGLQFLFEYFSETQRNKGNFPGRFSGRQFSNSRSEMNVSTLELGDSALYLCASRTSGNNEQFFGPGTRLTVL.

J is TRBJ2-1 and V is TRBV19, with 10 bases that match TRBD1. The germline CDR1 and CDR2 sequences are LNHDA and SQIVND (reference sequence). The CDR3 extends over 14 amino acids. Germline trimming cut 5 bases from V and 6 bases from J; bases unmatched to any gene: 4. The CDR3 sequence is CASSSRTGGNEQFF. CDR3 sequence (DNA): TGTGCCAGTAGTTCCCGGACAGGGGGCAATGAGCAGTTCTTC.

This chain joins TRBV6-1 and TRBJ2-3; 7 bases fit TRBD2. In germline, CDR1 is MNHNS, CDR2 SASEGT. J was trimmed by 4 bases and V by 8 bases; bases with no gene match: 6. This CDR3 region has 13 residues. Here the CDR3 reads CASGLGTSDTQYF. The CDR3 region has the DNA TGTGCCAGCGGACTAGGAACGTCAGATACGCAGTATTTT.

At least ten counts were recorded for this clone. This chain connects TRBV5-1 to TRBJ1-4, with D maybe TRBD1 (6 bases). The germline V gene has CDR1 SGHRS and CDR2 YFSETQ. This CDR3 spans 14 amino acids. V was shortened by 4 bases and J by 3 bases, with 10 bases between the two germline ends. For the CDR3, the DNA is TGCGCCAGCAGCCCCGGACAGCCTAATGAAAAACTGTTTTTT. It codes for CASSPGQPNEKLFF.

The chain links TRBV27 to TRBJ2-1, with D tentatively TRBD2 (6 bases). Germline assignment: CDR1 MNHEY and CDR2 SMNVEV (reference sequence). The CDR3 runs to 18 residues. The V end was cut by 1 base, the J end by 3 bases, with 19 bases between. The CDR3 DNA reads TGTGCCAGCAGTTTATTCCCCCCACGGGAGAGCCTCTACAATGAGCAGTTCTTC. Encoded protein: CASSLFPPRESLYNEQFF.

In its sample, this clone was seen once. The chain carries TRBV21-1 and TRBJ1-5. TRBV21-1 is a pseudogene locus. This CDR3 spans 19 amino acids. The CDR3 loop is CASSKIPSNGRLSNQPQHF. The CDR3 bases are TGTGCCAGCAGCAAAATCCCCTCAAACGGCAGACTTAGCAATCAGCCCCAGCATTTT.

This rearrangement joins TRBV29-1 to TRBJ2-1, with 7 nucleotides matching TRBD2. Unmatched junction bases numbered 2, after V lost 3 bases and J lost 0 bases. This CDR3 region has 14 residues. Per the germline V gene, CDR1 is SQVTM and CDR2 is ANQGSEA. CDR3 nucleotides: TGCAGCGTTGAGGGCGGGAGCTCCTACAATGAGCAGTTCTTC. Amino acids: CSVEGGSSYNEQFF.

This clone was picked up a small number of times. Within the sample, other DNA sequences also encode this same CDR3. This chain joins TRBV28 and TRBJ2-7; D gene unclear. V lost 3 bases and J lost 4, with 4 bases in between. The CDR3 covers 11 residues. Germline V gives CDR1 MDHEN, CDR2 SYDVKM. The CDR3 loop is CASSFRYEQYF. CDR3 in DNA: TGTGCCAGCAGTTTTAGGTACGAGCAGTACTTC.

This chain joins TRBV7-2 and TRBJ2-1, with D hard to call. Germline CDR1 reads SGHTA; CDR2 reads FQGNSA. Trimming removed 2 bases from V and 0 bases from J, with 17 bases in between. The CDR3 loop spans 18 amino acids. This CDR3 reads CASSLTPRPTSSYNEQFF. The CDR3 region has the DNA TGTGCCAGCAGCTTAACCCCAAGACCCACCAGCTCCTACAATGAGCAGTTCTTC.

The chain has TRBV7-9 and TRBJ1-3; D remains ambiguous. This CDR3 is 17 amino acids long. Looked up from germline, CDR1 is SEHNR and CDR2 is FQNEAQ (reference sequence). V was shortened by 0 bases and J by 0 bases, with 12 bases between the two germline ends. The CDR3 region is CASSLARAVVSGNTIYF. The CDR3 DNA reads TGTGCCAGCAGCTTAGCGCGGGCAGTCGTCTCTGGAAACACCATATATTTT. Full variable domain (remainder filled in from reference TRBV7-9 and TRBJ1-3): DTGVSQNPRHKITKRGQNVTFRCDPISEHNRLYWYRQTLGQGPEFLTYFQNEAQLEKSRLLSDRFSAERPKGSFSTLEIQRTEQGDSAMYLCASSLARAVVSGNTIYFGEGSWLTVV.

CDR3 protein: CASSEVAGLEETQYF. The CDR3 nucleotides are TGTGCCAGCAGTGAAGTGGCAGGGTTGGAAGAGACCCAGTACTTC. The V call is TRBV6-1, the J call TRBJ2-5; D might be TRBD1 (5 bases). CDR3 length: 15 amino acids. Germline loops: CDR1 MNHNS, CDR2 SASEGT. V lost 1 base, J lost 3 bases, and 12 bases lay in between.

The chain carries TRBV5-4 and TRBJ2-3; 8 bases map to TRBD1. This CDR3 contains 13 residues. The junction had 4 bases not matched to a gene; V was cut back by 4 bases and J by 6 bases. Per the germline V gene, CDR1 is SGHNT and CDR2 is YYREEE (reference sequence). The CDR3 DNA reads TGTGCCAGCAGCCGTGACAGGGGTGATACGCAGTATTTT. It encodes CASSRDRGDTQYF. Drawing the rest from reference TRBV5-4 and TRBJ2-3, the complete variable domain is ETGVTQSPTHLIKTRGQQVTLRCSSQSGHNTVSWYQQALGQGPQFIFQYYREEENGRGNFPPRFSGLQFPNYSSELNVNALELDDSALYLCASSRDRGDTQYFGPGTRLTVL.

V usage is TRBV10-1 and J usage is TRBJ2-7, with 10 bases lining up with TRBD2. This CDR3 has 14 amino acids. With 2 bases clipped from V and 3 bases from J, the junction kept 1 base outside the gene matches. The germline gives CDR1 WNHNN, CDR2 SYGVQD (reference sequence). The CDR3 region has the DNA TGCGCCAGCAGTGAGACTAGCGGGAACTACGAGCAGTACTTC. It codes for CASSETSGNYEQYF.

This clone occurred a few times. The J gene is TRBJ1-1, the V gene TRBV4-1, with 8 bases identical to TRBD1. V was clipped by 1 base and J by 2 bases; unmatched bases: 3. The CDR3 runs to 15 residues. CDR1 and CDR2 (germline): MGHRA, YSYEKL. The CDR3, as DNA: TGCGCCAGCAGCCAAGGTGGACAGGGAAACACTGAAGCTTTCTTT. Its protein is CASSQGGQGNTEAFF.

This sequence joins TRBV29-1 and TRBJ2-7; D is unresolved. Germline-derived CDR1 and CDR2 are SQVTM and ANQGSEA. V lost 3 bases and J 5 bases, leaving 11 bases between the germline ends. The CDR3 length is 12 residues. CDR3 loop: CSVDGPSDEQYF. The CDR3 bases are TGCAGCGTTGATGGCCCTTCGGACGAGCAGTACTTC.

The rearrangement uses TRBV28 and TRBJ1-1; D gene uncertain. From germline, CDR1 is MDHEN and CDR2 SYDVKM. V was pared by 2 bases and J by 4 bases, with 8 bases between. CDR3 size: 13 residues. The CDR3: CASSLDRVTEAFF. CDR3 in DNA: TGTGCCAGCAGTTTAGATAGGGTCACTGAAGCTTTCTTT.

This clone was observed once. This chain connects TRBV4-1 to TRBJ2-7; D may be TRBD1 or TRBD2 (5 bases each). The CDR3 is made up of 17 amino acids. Germline-derived CDR1 and CDR2 are MGHRA and YSYEKL. V shed 1 base and J shed 1 base, with 17 bases lying between them. CDR3 in amino acids: CASSQGLGTIGSYEQYF. As DNA, the CDR3 is TGCGCCAGCAGCCAAGGACTGGGGACCATCGGGTCCTACGAGCAGTACTTC.